The 29 T cell receptor beta chains presented below share a single source sample, sequenced in a study of control samples from healthy donors and cancer patients. Repertoires were generated with immunoSEQ multiplex PCR, while TCRdb's copy carries only in-frame clones and drops some. This table has 90,000 to 100,000 clones, over 60% appearing once. The specimen was blood. The receptors come from a woman in her 30s in good health.

The genes are TRBV30 and TRBJ2-5, with D tentatively TRBD2 (7 bases). V lost 1 base and J 8 bases, leaving 14 bases between the germline ends. CDR3 length: 13 residues. Germline values: CDR1 GTSNPN, CDR2 SVGIG (reference sequence). The DNA for the CDR3 is TGTGCCTGGAGTGATGGGGGGGCCGGCACCCAGTACTTC. Its translation is CAWSDGGAGTQYF.

This chain connects TRBV30 to TRBJ1-3; 7 bases line up with TRBD1. CDR1 and CDR2 (germline): GTSNPN, SVGIG (reference sequence). The CDR3 has 14 amino acids. The V gene end was trimmed by 1 base and the J gene end by 2 bases; junction bases not matched to a gene: 2. CDR3 coding DNA: TGTGCCTGGAGTGACACAGGGGCTGGAAACACCATATATTTT. The encoded protein is CAWSDTGAGNTIYF.

The chain has TRBV12-5 and TRBJ1-1; D is perhaps TRBD1 (5 bases). The length of the CDR3 is 13 residues. Per the germline V gene, CDR1 is LGHNT and CDR2 is FRNRAP. Trimming cost V 5 bases and J 2 bases, with 9 bases left between them. The DNA for the CDR3 is TGTGCTAGTGGTGGGACGTACAACACTGAAGCTTTCTTT. Translation gives CASGGTYNTEAFF.

This sequence joins TRBV3-1 (or the pseudogene TRBV3-2) and TRBJ1-1, with 9 bases fitting TRBD1. In germline, CDR1 is LGHDT, CDR2 YNNKEL (reference sequence). This CDR3 contains 16 residues. The V gene end was trimmed by 5 bases and the J gene end by 4 bases; junction bases not matched to a gene: 11. In nucleotides, the CDR3 is TGTGCCAGCAGCTCCCGGGACAGGGTAATCTCCACTGAAGCTTTCTTT. It specifies CASSSRDRVISTEAFF.

The V gene is TRBV10-3, the J gene TRBJ2-5; TRBD2 aligns across 12 bases. Germline V gene data show CDR1 as ENHRY and CDR2 as SYGVKD. V shed 0 bases, J shed 4 bases, and the junction held 6 bases outside the gene matches. The CDR3 runs 17 residues. The CDR3 DNA follows: TGTGCCATCAGTGAGTCTCTTCTAGCGGGGGGGCGAGAGACCCAGTACTTC. Its translation: CAISESLLAGGRETQYF.

This clone appeared once. The chain carries TRBV12-5 and TRBJ1-2, with D hard to call. The germline V gene has CDR1 LGHNT and CDR2 FRNRAP. This CDR3 is built from 12 residues. Trimming left V 2 bases short and J 8 bases short, with 9 bases between. CDR3 in DNA: TGTGCTAGTGGTTTGTCATCCGGGGGCTACACCTTC. Translating it yields CASGLSSGGYTF.

The chain employs TRBV9 and TRBJ2-6, with 9 positions matching TRBD1. The CDR3 is made up of 20 amino acids. Germline V gene data show CDR1 as SGDLS and CDR2 as YYNGEE. With V trimmed by 0 bases and J by 0 bases, 10 bases remained unmatched. The CDR3 loop reads CASSVGLTGGGRSGANVLTF. DNA for the CDR3: TGTGCCAGCAGCGTAGGGTTGACAGGGGGTGGCCGCTCTGGGGCCAACGTCCTGACTTTC.

This chain connects TRBV5-1 to TRBJ1-5; TRBD1 agrees at 8 bases. Trimming cost V 0 bases and J 0 bases; bases outside gene matches: 2. The CDR3 runs to 16 residues. Germline V lookup: CDR1 SGHRS, CDR2 YFSETQ. This CDR3 is CASSLGTGYSNQPQHF. CDR3 DNA: TGCGCCAGCAGCTTGGGGACAGGGTATAGCAATCAGCCCCAGCATTTT.

V and J are TRBV9 and TRBJ2-2; tentative D call: TRBD2 (6 bases). CDR1 is SGDLS and CDR2 is YYNGEE in the germline V gene. The CDR3 totals 14 residues. V was cut by 5 bases and J by 4 bases, with 12 bases left in between. The DNA for the CDR3 is TGTGCCAGCAGTGCGGGACCAGCCACCGGGGAGCTGTTTTTT. It encodes CASSAGPATGELFF.

The chain recombines TRBV5-4 with TRBJ2-1, with TRBD1 identical over 10 bases. Germline V gene data show CDR1 as SGHNT and CDR2 as YYREEE (reference sequence). This CDR3 comprises 16 residues. V was clipped by 4 bases and J by 4 bases; unmatched bases: 8. The CDR3 DNA sequence: TGTGCCAGCAGCAAACCGACAGGGGGCAGTTACAATGAGCAGTTCTTC. Its translation is CASSKPTGGSYNEQFF. The variable domain in full, with the rest retrieved from reference TRBV5-4 and TRBJ2-1, is ETGVTQSPTHLIKTRGQQVTLRCSSQSGHNTVSWYQQALGQGPQFIFQYYREEENGRGNFPPRFSGLQFPNYSSELNVNALELDDSALYLCASSKPTGGSYNEQFFGPGTRLTVL.

The chain has TRBV11-2 and TRBJ2-5; D is possibly TRBD1 (5 bases). CDR3 length: 14 residues. Germline CDR1 reads SGHAT; CDR2 reads FQNNGV. Trimming left V 1 base short and J 2 bases short, with 8 bases between. CDR3 sequence (DNA): TGTGCCAGCAGCTTAGGTTCAGGGCAAGAGACCCAGTACTTC. Its translation: CASSLGSGQETQYF.

The chain carries TRBV10-1 and TRBJ2-7; TRBD2 is a possible D gene (5 bases). This CDR3 contains 12 residues. Between the trimmed V and J ends, which lost 3 bases and 6 bases, there was a span of 9 bases. Germline V lookup: CDR1 WNHNN, CDR2 SYGVQD (reference sequence). As DNA, the CDR3 is TGCGCCAGCAGTGACTTGGCGGGCGAGCAGTACTTC. This codes for CASSDLAGEQYF.

The chain combines TRBV6-6 with TRBJ2-6; perhaps TRBD2 as D (6 bases). Looked up from germline, CDR1 is MNHNY and CDR2 is SVGAGI (reference sequence). The CDR3 totals 18 residues. V gave up 5 bases and J gave up 4 bases, with 21 bases separating them. CDR3 protein: CASSPGEGLRPGANVLTF. The CDR3 nucleotides read TGTGCCAGCAGTCCCGGCGAGGGACTCAGGCCAGGGGCCAACGTCCTGACTTTC.

This chain joins TRBV5-6 and TRBJ1-1; TRBD1 is a possible D gene (5 bases). The V gene lost 3 bases and the J gene lost 2 bases, with 11 bases spanning the gap. CDR3 length: 14 residues. The germline V gene has CDR1 SGHDT and CDR2 YYEEEE. The CDR3 DNA sequence: TGTGCCAGCAGCTGGGGGACGGCCAACACTGAAGCTTTCTTT. Amino acid sequence: CASSWGTANTEAFF.

J is TRBJ2-7 and V is TRBV3-1 (or the pseudogene TRBV3-2); D not certain. V lost 5 bases and J 2 bases, leaving 13 bases between the germline ends. This CDR3 has 14 residues. From germline, CDR1 is LGHDT and CDR2 YNNKEL (reference sequence). The CDR3 coding sequence is TGTGCCAGCAGCTCTATTATACACCCCTACGAGCAGTACTTC. Translation gives CASSSIIHPYEQYF.

The chain joins TRBV10-2 to TRBJ1-6, with 8 bases lining up with TRBD1. The CDR3 covers 17 residues. The germline gives CDR1 WSHSY, CDR2 SAAADI. V was pared by 6 bases and J by 2 bases, with 9 bases of the junction left unmatched. As DNA, the CDR3 is TGCGCCAGCAGACCGACAGGGGAGGGGGCCTATAATTCACCCCTCCACTTT. It codes for CASRPTGEGAYNSPLHF.

This chain uses TRBV18 with TRBJ2-3, with D possibly being TRBD1 (6 bases). Germline V CDR1 and CDR2: KGHSH, LQKENI. There are 13 residues in the CDR3. The V and J ends lost 5 bases and 2 bases respectively, with 8 bases between them. Here the CDR3 DNA reads TGTGCCAGCTCAGGACAGCTCACAGATACGCAGTATTTT. Protein: CASSGQLTDTQYF.

In this sample, this clone turned up a few times. The V call is TRBV3-1 (or the pseudogene TRBV3-2), the J call TRBJ2-7, with D uncertain. Germline CDR1 is LGHDT and CDR2 is YNNKEL (reference sequence). CDR3 length equals 15 residues. The germline V and J ends were trimmed by 2 bases and 0 bases, with 11 bases remaining between them. The CDR3 reads CASSQSSGFSYEQYF. CDR3 nucleotides: TGTGCCAGCAGCCAAAGTTCAGGTTTCTCCTACGAGCAGTACTTC.

V usage is TRBV7-2 and J usage is TRBJ2-5; TRBD2 matches 7 bases. This CDR3 is built from 14 residues. V lost 5 bases, J lost 1 base, and 4 bases stayed unmatched. Germline CDR1 reads SGHTA; CDR2 reads FQGNSA. CDR3 loop: CASSLGGFQETQYF. In DNA form, the CDR3 reads TGTGCCAGCAGCCTCGGGGGGTTCCAAGAGACCCAGTACTTC.

V is TRBV12-3 or TRBV12-4 and J is TRBJ2-3; D gene uncertain. CDR3 length: 11 residues. V lost 3 bases and J lost 8, with 6 bases in between. This CDR3 reads CASSLVGTQYF. The CDR3 DNA reads as TGTGCCAGCAGTTTGGTCGGTACGCAGTATTTT.

V usage is TRBV4-3 and J usage is TRBJ2-1, with D unresolved. The CDR3 is made up of 15 amino acids. Looked up from germline, CDR1 is LGHNA and CDR2 is YSLEER. V lost 0 bases to trimming and J lost 7 bases, with 13 bases between them. The DNA of the CDR3 is TGCGCCAGCAGCCAAGAGGCCAGACGTTATAATGAGCAGTTCTTC. It yields the protein CASSQEARRYNEQFF.

The genes are TRBV11-2 and TRBJ2-5; 9 positions match TRBD2. The germline V gene encodes CDR1 SGHAT and CDR2 FQNNGV. The CDR3 loop spans 18 amino acids. J lost 8 bases, V lost 4 bases, and 20 bases had no gene match. CDR3 in amino acids: CASSSLGASGIARGTQYF. DNA of the CDR3: TGTGCCAGCAGCTCTTTAGGGGCTAGCGGGATCGCCCGGGGTACCCAGTACTTC.

The table lists this clone with a few counts. The rearrangement uses TRBV11-2 and TRBJ2-1; 7 bases fit TRBD2. The V and J ends lost 3 bases and 0 bases, in that order; junction bases with no gene match: 2. This CDR3 comprises 15 residues. Germline V gene data show CDR1 as SGHAT and CDR2 as FQNNGV. CDR3 loop: CASSLGGFSYNEQFF. For the CDR3, the DNA is TGTGCCAGCAGCTTGGGGGGGTTCTCCTACAATGAGCAGTTCTTC.

This sequence joins TRBV29-1 and TRBJ1-2, with 8 bases that match TRBD1. After removal of 6 bases from V and 4 bases from J, the junction contained 10 bases not matched to a gene. The germline V gene has CDR1 SQVTM and CDR2 ANQGSEA. The CDR3 runs 14 residues. CDR3 region: CSVANSQGVYGYTF. CDR3 sequence (DNA): TGCAGCGTGGCAAATTCACAGGGGGTCTATGGCTACACCTTC.

The chain has TRBV6-1 and TRBJ1-4; 9 bases match TRBD1. Trimming cost V 3 bases and J 8 bases; bases outside gene matches: 4. This CDR3 spans 14 amino acids. Germline lookup yields CDR1 MNHNS and CDR2 SASEGT. The CDR3 bases are TGTGCCAGCAGTGAGGGACAGGGCCCCGAAAAACTGTTTTTT. It is translated as CASSEGQGPEKLFF.

The chain carries TRBV6-6 and TRBJ1-1; tentatively, D is TRBD1 (5 bases). The V gene lost 2 bases and the J gene lost 4 bases, with 17 bases spanning the gap. Germline CDR1 reads MNHNY; CDR2 reads SVGAGI (reference sequence). The CDR3 has 16 amino acids. CDR3 loop: CASSYTGGHLGTEAFF. In DNA form, the CDR3 reads TGTGCCAGCAGTTACACAGGCGGGCATTTAGGCACTGAAGCTTTCTTT.

The J gene is TRBJ1-4, the V gene TRBV7-9, with D unclear. The CDR3 loop spans 13 amino acids. V was cut by 1 base and J by 7 bases, with 7 bases left in between. CDR1 is SEHNR and CDR2 is FQNEAQ in the germline V gene (reference sequence). DNA of the CDR3: TGTGCCAGCAGCTTAGGTCAAACTGAAAAACTGTTTTTT. This translates into CASSLGQTEKLFF.

The V and J genes are TRBV15 and TRBJ2-7; 8 bases fit TRBD2. V was clipped by 3 bases and J by 6 bases; unmatched bases: 7. The CDR3 totals 14 residues. Germline V CDR1 and CDR2: LNHNV, YYDKDF (reference sequence). CDR3 protein: CATSSPFRGGEQYF. Here the CDR3 DNA reads TGTGCCACCAGCAGTCCGTTCCGGGGGGGCGAGCAGTACTTC.

The chain carries TRBV4-3 and TRBJ2-7; D may be TRBD1 (5 bases). The CDR3 has 15 amino acids. Germline V gene sequence: CDR1 LGHNA, CDR2 YSLEER. The V and J ends lost 4 bases and 1 base respectively, with 14 bases between them. This chain's CDR3 is CASSRSRGGSYEQYF. The CDR3 DNA reads as TGCGCCAGCAGCCGTTCTAGGGGCGGATCCTACGAGCAGTACTTC.